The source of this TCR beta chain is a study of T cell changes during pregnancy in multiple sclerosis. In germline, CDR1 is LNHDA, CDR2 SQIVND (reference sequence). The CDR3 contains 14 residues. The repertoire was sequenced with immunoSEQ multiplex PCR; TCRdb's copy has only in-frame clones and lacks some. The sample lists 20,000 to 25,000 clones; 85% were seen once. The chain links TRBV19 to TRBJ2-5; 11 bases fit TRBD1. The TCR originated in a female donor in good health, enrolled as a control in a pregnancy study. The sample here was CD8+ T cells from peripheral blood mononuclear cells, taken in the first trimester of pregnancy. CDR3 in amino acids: CATGQGAEIETQYF. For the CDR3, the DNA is TGTGCTACCGGACAGGGGGCGGAAATTGAGACCCAGTACTTC.